This T cell receptor beta chain was recovered during a study of blood T cell repertoires in COVID-19. The CDR3 totals 15 residues. CDR1 is SGDLS, CDR2 YYNGEE, per germline. V lost 6 bases, J lost 1 base, and 16 bases lay in between. As handled by the study authors: The assay estimated nucleated cells by amplifying reference gene primers. This table comes from immunoSEQ multiplex PCR, and its TCRdb copy is limited to in-frame clones, with some not included. V, J and clone size were drawn from that table, and D and trimming were deduced from the DNA. This table holds around 370,000 clones, 88% found once.

The sequenced material came from peripheral blood. This TCR came from a woman in her 70s with COVID-19, enrolled during active disease. The chain employs TRBV9 and TRBJ1-1; possibly TRBD1 for D (5 bases). The CDR3, as DNA: TGTGCCAGCACCCAAAGCGGGACGGGGAACACTGAAGCTTTCTTT. This gives the protein CASTQSGTGNTEAFF.